This T cell receptor beta chain was retrieved from a study of monozygotic twins with cystic fibrosis. Sequencing was performed with immunoSEQ multiplex PCR; in TCRdb, only in-frame clones are kept and a portion is missing. The data show about 35,000 clones, approximately 70% seen once. The length of the CDR3 is 15 residues. The germline V and J ends were trimmed by 1 base and 2 bases, with 9 bases remaining between them. Looked up from germline, CDR1 is SEHNR and CDR2 is FQNEAQ (reference sequence). The rearrangement uses TRBV7-9 and TRBJ1-5; perhaps TRBD1 as D (6 bases). The clonotype originates from a girl aged 5 to 17 with cystic fibrosis. Input material: blood. The CDR3 loop reads CASSLEGGRNQPQHF. As DNA, the CDR3 is TGTGCCAGCAGCTTAGAAGGGGGTCGCAATCAGCCCCAGCATTTT.